This T cell receptor beta chain was observed in a study of cytomegalovirus exposure and HLA in healthy donors. Overall study context: Across more than 350 genotyped donors, around 82% landed in the Caucasian-associated ancestry cluster.

60 Vbeta and 13 Jbeta primers were used in PCR. Method: immunoSEQ multiplex PCR; TCRdb's copy keeps in-frame clones and lacks some. The table lists under 200,000 clones, roughly four fifths of them singletons, with about 2% in the top ten. The junction had 11 bases not matched to a gene; V was cut back by 6 bases and J by 7 bases. The CDR3 loop spans 15 amino acids. In germline, CDR1 is KGHSH, CDR2 LQKENI. Specimen: PBMCs. The receptor was isolated from a woman in her twenties or thirties in good health and CMV-seropositive. This chain links TRBV18 with TRBJ2-1, with 8 bases matching TRBD1. CDR3 DNA sequence: TGTGCCAGCTCGCGCCGGGACAGGCAAAGTAATGAGCAGTTCTTC. Protein sequence: CASSRRDRQSNEQFF.